Below are 11 T cell receptor beta chains sequenced from a single sample in a study of beta chain features in type 1 diabetes. The authors reverse transcribed all of the isolated RNA, so sequencing captured expressed TCRB transcripts. TCRdb's copy holds only in-frame clones and misses some; the assay was immunoSEQ multiplex PCR. The sample lists 450,000 to 600,000 clones; approximately 28% were seen once. Sequencing used naive CD4+ T cells from blood. The receptors derive from a man between 18 and 35 years old in good health.

This clone was counted a few times. This sample includes further DNA sequences coding for the same CDR3. This sequence joins TRBV28 and TRBJ2-7, with D perhaps assigned TRBD1 or TRBD2 (5 bases each). CDR1 MDHEN and CDR2 SYDVKM come from the germline V gene. This CDR3 contains 14 residues. V was trimmed by 3 bases and J by 0 bases, leaving 9 bases between them. The CDR3 loop is CASSLSGTSYEQYF. Written as DNA, the CDR3 is TGTGCCAGCAGTTTGTCCGGGACCTCCTACGAGCAGTACTTC.

J is TRBJ2-5 and V is TRBV6-4; D gene ambiguous. With 10 bases removed from V and 1 base from J, the gap between germline ends came to 13 bases. Germline values: CDR1 MRHNA, CDR2 SNTAGT. The CDR3 length is 13 residues. CDR3 sequence: CATCSGCQETQYF. Written as DNA, the CDR3 is TGTGCCACCTGCTCCGGCTGCCAAGAGACCCAGTACTTC.

The CDR3 is CSAGGADTQYF. CDR3 DNA: TGCAGCGCGGGGGGAGCAGATACGCAGTATTTT. This chain uses TRBV29-1 with TRBJ2-3; 7 positions match TRBD2. Germline lookup yields CDR1 SQVTM and CDR2 ANQGSEA. This CDR3 contains 11 residues. V trimming: 7 bases; J trimming: 4 bases; junction bases outside the gene matches: 2.

This sequence joins TRBV2 and TRBJ2-1, with 8 nucleotides matching TRBD2. The junction had 7 bases not matched to a gene; V was cut back by 4 bases and J by 5 bases. This CDR3 comprises 15 residues. From germline, CDR1 is SNHLY and CDR2 FYNNEI. CDR3 in amino acids: CASSVSGGQNNEQFF. CDR3 nucleotide sequence: TGTGCCAGCAGTGTGTCGGGAGGGCAGAACAATGAGCAGTTCTTC.

The genes are TRBV30 and TRBJ1-5; D gene uncertain. The CDR3 loop spans 12 amino acids. With 5 bases removed from V and 1 base from J, the gap between germline ends came to 6 bases. Looked up from germline, CDR1 is GTSNPN and CDR2 is SVGIG (reference sequence). Here the CDR3 DNA reads TGTGCCTGGGGGAAAAGCAATCAGCCCCAGCATTTT. Residues: CAWGKSNQPQHF.

This clone was picked up one time. The chain carries TRBV6-6 and TRBJ2-7; 11 nucleotides agree with TRBD2. From germline, CDR1 is MNHNY and CDR2 SVGAGI (reference sequence). V was pared by 2 bases and J by 7 bases, with 4 bases of the junction left unmatched. The CDR3 is 14 residues long. The CDR3 sequence: CASSYGLAGGEQYF. The CDR3, as DNA: TGTGCCAGCAGTTACGGGCTAGCGGGAGGTGAGCAGTACTTC.

The chain carries TRBV6-1 and TRBJ2-3; no clear D. Looked up from germline, CDR1 is MNHNS and CDR2 is SASEGT. V was shortened by 0 bases and J by 1 base, with 2 bases between the two germline ends. CDR3 length equals 13 residues. CDR3 amino acids: CASSEAGTDTQYF. CDR3 sequence (DNA): TGTGCCAGCAGTGAAGCGGGCACAGATACGCAGTATTTT.

The chain links TRBV7-2 to TRBJ1-2; 7 bases match TRBD1. The CDR3 covers 13 residues. Germline V lookup: CDR1 SGHTA, CDR2 FQGNSA. V lost 4 bases, J lost 6 bases, and 5 bases stayed unmatched. The CDR3 is CASSSRQGDGYTF. The CDR3 bases are TGTGCCAGCAGCTCAAGACAGGGCGATGGCTACACCTTC.

This clone was detected a few times. This chain links TRBV7-9 with TRBJ2-3; 8 positions match TRBD2. There are 17 residues in the CDR3. The V segment lost 5 bases and the J segment 6 bases; nucleotides outside the gene matches: 16. Germline CDR1 and CDR2: SEHNR and FQNEAQ (reference sequence). Written as DNA, the CDR3 is TGTGCCAGCAGCGCGAGGAGTAGCGGGGAGGCAAGGGATACGCAGTATTTT. It is translated as CASSARSSGEARDTQYF.

The V gene is TRBV7-2, the J gene TRBJ1-5; D unresolved. The germline V and J ends were trimmed by 1 base and 9 bases, with 13 bases remaining between them. Germline V gene sequence: CDR1 SGHTA, CDR2 FQGNSA. This CDR3 comprises 14 residues. Written as DNA, the CDR3 is TGTGCCAGCAGCTTAGACCTCAGCTCTATGCCCCAGCATTTT. Amino acid sequence: CASSLDLSSMPQHF.

This clone was seen more than once but under ten times. This chain connects TRBV29-1 to TRBJ2-3, with D unclear. This CDR3 region has 12 residues. Germline CDR1 reads SQVTM; CDR2 reads ANQGSEA. V lost 5 bases, J lost 7 bases, and 13 bases lay in between. The CDR3 region is CSVRTEANTQYF. Here the CDR3 DNA reads TGCAGCGTTCGGACCGAGGCGAATACGCAGTATTTT.